This T cell receptor (beta chain) was sequenced for a study of T cells in Graves' hyperthyroidism and ophthalmopathy. With 3 bases clipped from V and 8 bases from J, the junction kept 7 bases outside the gene matches. There are 14 residues in the CDR3. Germline CDR1 SNHLY, CDR2 FYNNEI. It was RNA transcripts that yielded the amplified TCR beta CDR3 regions. The primer set for the first-round RT-PCR of the TCR CDR3 was HTBI. TCRdb processed the multiplex PCR reads anew with MiXCR; each CDR3 protein has one entry. This sample carries hundreds of thousands of distinct CDR3 sequences, around 21% of them seen once, and the ten largest clones take roughly a third.

This TCR was sampled from a man aged 25 to 45 with Graves' ophthalmopathy. Sequencing was performed on blood. V and J are TRBV2 and TRBJ2-1; 7 bases are a match to TRBD2. The CDR3: CASSDLAGADEQFF. As DNA, the CDR3 is TGTGCCAGCAGTGACTTGGCGGGAGCGGATGAGCAGTTCTTC.